This T cell receptor beta chain was found in a study of blood T cells in healthy people across ages (dated by TCRdb to about 2015). The study in broad terms: Template switching captured roughly one uniquely barcoded TCR beta cDNA molecule per two T cells in model experiments. To track age-related changes in TCR beta repertoire diversity, the study relied on deep sequencing normalized with unique cDNA molecular identifiers. The donors were divided into four age groups: young (average approximately 17 years), middle-aged (approximately 41), aged (about 60) and long-lived (around 87). Donors of different ages were randomly distributed across sequencing lanes to avoid experimental bias. Using the same blood draw, the study looked at two additional independent replicas of 1 million unique cDNA reads for two donors, one aged 18 to 29 and the other aged 80 or older.

The approximately 41 donors, aged roughly 6 to 100 years, were systemically healthy Caucasian individuals from Russia. Each donor gave approximately 9.4 milliliters of peripheral blood, drawn into EDTA-treated Vacutainer tubes. Ficoll-Paque density-gradient centrifugation was used to isolate PBMCs, with at least 7 million per sample. Total RNA, at least 5 micrograms per sample, was extracted from PBMCs with Trizol reagent. The percentages of naive CD45RAhigh/CD27high T cells were determined by flow cytometry on a PBMC aliquot from every donor. What the authors observed across the whole study: Estimates of total diversity based on one million sequenced T cells were considered lower bounds and underestimates. Donor CMV infection status was unknown, potentially confounding age-related changes in expanded clonotypes. Compared with the aged group, more naive CD4+ T cells, fewer expanded clones and increased TCR diversity were shown by the long-lived group, suggesting age selection. Bulk unsorted PBMC profiling prevented conclusive comparison of naive and antigen-experienced compartments. Observed TCR beta diversity per million T cells fell roughly linearly with age, and a significant reduction was already apparent by age about 38. The percentage of naive T cells measured by flow cytometry correlated strongly with observed TCR beta diversity.

The library relied on 5' RACE. Sequencing took place on an Illumina HiSeq 2500. A second PCR of about 7 to 12 cycles was run with a J-beta primer mix and a sample-barcoded 5' primer. Each TCR beta cDNA molecule received a unique molecular identifier from a template-switch 5' adaptor carrying 12 random nucleotides. Each sample yielded at least 3 million CDR3-containing paired-end reads. All of the RNA was converted into first-strand cDNA using the Mint cDNA synthesis kit, with a TRBC-specific oligonucleotide serving as the primer. Following uracil-DNA glycosylase treatment, all cDNA underwent a first 18-cycle PCR with the universal primers M1SS and BC2_uni_R. Under the source paper's analysis protocol: Each sample was normalized by randomly selecting 1 million high-quality reads, each carrying a distinct molecular identifier. Reads sharing molecular identifiers were discarded rather than binned into consensus sequences. CDR3 identification, clonotype clustering and error correction used MiTCR with a Q25 quality threshold and the strictest error-elimination algorithm. A nonparametric unseen species model using Euler transformation provided a lower-bound estimate of total TCR beta diversity. Starting from the raw public reads, TCRdb applied fastp trimming at Q25, assembled clones with MiXCR and retained in-frame beta chains. Rows with one shared CDR3 protein collapse into an entry with the most common genes and DNA. The V and J calls, along with clone size, are taken from TCRdb and not from the paper's own processing. This sample has about 1.8 million distinct CDR3 sequences in its table, and roughly 50% of those were observed once. The ten largest clonotypes hold 2% to 2.5% of the sample.

For this chain, trimming is 4 bases at the V end and 9 bases at the J end, and the number of junction bases without a gene match is 11. Including the terminal cysteine and phenylalanine, the CDR3 comprises 16 residues. The read is trimmed to its CDR3 DNA, 48 bases read in frame from base 1. In the germline V gene (reference sequence), CDR1 corresponds to MNHNY and CDR2 to SVGAGI. On this clonotype itself: Its antigen is unknown. No base quality values were provided; no much bigger clone lies one nucleotide off.

Material: blood. The V and J genes are TRBV6-6 and TRBJ2-1; TRBD1 lines up with 11 middle nucleotides. This TCR was recovered from a woman aged 40-49 years in good health. The DNA is as follows: TGTGCCAGCAGTTTCCCGGGACAGGGGGTGCAGAGTGAGCAGTTCTTC. Its protein reads: CASSFPGQGVQSEQFF.